This T cell receptor beta chain was identified during a study of identical twins (dated by TCRdb to the mid-2010s). General notes on the study: The study deep-sequenced TCR alpha and beta repertoires from monozygotic twins, unrelated adults of various ages and cord blood to test whether fetal clonotypes persist. Replicate twin experiments were performed at different times using different library preparation protocols to rule out contamination.

The study at large found these results: Compared with coincidental sharing between unrelated individuals, out-of-frame TCR alpha sequences shared between twins had an excess of sequences with low generation probability. Because the same donors could not be followed over many years, the conclusions depended on cross-sectional statistical analysis. Excess twin sharing in beta out-of-frame sequences was weaker because fewer shared sequences lowered the signal-to-noise ratio. Fewer insertions were carried by abundant cord blood beta clonotypes; a weaker similar trend was observed in young adult naive repertoires, while no such trend was observed in memory repertoires. Out-of-frame TCR alpha sharing in monozygotic twins was systematically underestimated by recombination models, whereas sharing between unrelated individuals was in agreement with the recombination models. Zero-insertion analyses could be partly confounded by invariant T cells such as MAIT and iNKT, although diverse VJ usage argued against such confounding for most clonotypes.

Preparation of the library involved 5' RACE. The sample was run on an Illumina HiSeq 2000. A universal primer binding site was introduced by template switching, and a unique molecular identifier was present in the final cDNA, enabling accurate counting of TCR cDNA molecules. Specific primers in the conserved constant-segment region were used to synthesize first-strand cDNA for the TCR alpha and beta chains. To control for contamination, each cDNA library was double barcoded with a SMART-Mk sample barcode plus Illumina barcodes. TruSeq adapter sequences, together with Illumina sample barcodes, were added in two successive PCR steps. The Illumina HiSeq platform was used with custom primers to sequence TCR alpha and beta cDNA libraries. On the study's bioinformatics: MiGEC was used to process raw reads and extract unique molecular identifiers, and MiXCR was used to find CDR3 positions. For each individual, recombination models were inferred using an EM algorithm with the repgenHMM and IGoR tools. The tcR package in R was used for shared clonotype analysis, with sharing normalized by the product of cloneset sizes. Out-of-frame nonproductive sequences were analyzed to study raw recombination free of thymic and clonal selection effects. TCRdb took the public reads, trimmed them with fastp at Q25, ran MiXCR for clone calling and kept in-frame beta chains. Rows are combined by CDR3 protein, so each entry shows the most common genes and DNA. The V and J calls were not made by the authors but by TCRdb's processing. A total of about 790,000 distinct CDR3 sequences appear in this sample, roughly 18% of them only once. The leading ten clones occupy 13% of the sample.

V gives up 1 base and J gives up 6 bases, and the segment between their germline ends measures 8 bases. The CDR3 spans 13 residues, from the cysteine through the phenylalanine. The CDR3 DNA has 39 bases and is translated from base 1. For CDR1 and CDR2, the germline V gene (reference sequence) lists SGHKS and YYEKEE. Every donor in the study was a healthy Caucasian. Three pairs of female monozygotic twins, all aged roughly 18 to 29 years, were included in the twin cohort. RNA for TCR libraries was isolated from peripheral blood mononuclear cells. There are a few counts of this clonotype. Its antigen is unknown. Base quality data are lacking; no much larger clone is found one base away. The same data also contributed to another study, on T cells expressing NK-cell markers. In that second paper, the authors write: Three sorted T-cell subsets (CD3+CD56+NKG2C+, CD3+CD56+NKG2C- and CD3+CD56-NKG2C+) from fewer than 10 donors had their TCR beta-chain repertoires profiled. Of the eight sequenced donors, seven were found to be HCMV-seropositive and one was found to be HCMV-seronegative. To restrict sorting to alphabetaTCR-expressing T cells, an anti-gammadeltaTCR antibody was added in several experiments. In roughly 6 donors, the dominant CD3+CD56+NKG2C+ clonotypes were found to rank among the top 10 CD8+ clonotypes and to make up roughly 1.0-7.5% of CD8+ T cells. Those dominant clonotypes were again the most abundant among CD3+CD56-NKG2C+ cells in a few donors, at about 28.3-60.1%. Whether the expanded NKG2C-expressing T cell clones were specific for HCMV antigens remained unclear. The study sequenced eight donors, all healthy volunteers chosen at random: three men and five women. HCMV-specific IgG was detected in serum with a commercial ELISA kit to determine HCMV serostatus. For six donors, unsorted PBMC were also used to sequence bulk peripheral blood T-cell repertoires. Reads were demultiplexed and grouped by UMI with MIGEC, and clonotypes were assembled and quantified with MiTCR. To remove erroneous sequences, TCR cDNA sequences were retained only when supported by two or more reads. The tcR package was used for downstream repertoire analysis, with clonotypes matched between fractions based on CDR3 nucleotide sequence plus V segment. Antigen specificity was annotated against VDJdb with VDJmatch, allowing one amino acid substitution in CDR3.

In this chain, TRBV5-5 is recombined with TRBJ2-1; the D gene is perhaps TRBD1 or TRBD2, as each covers 5 bases. The clonotype was recovered from a woman younger than 30 in good health. Sequenced material: PBMCs. Read as DNA, the sequence is TGTGCCAGCAGCTTGCAGGGACGCAATGAGCAGTTCTTC. This encodes CASSLQGRNEQFF. With the portions outside the CDR3 filled from the reference TRBV5-5 and TRBJ2-1 genes, the complete variable region becomes DAGVTQSPTHLIKTRGQQVTLRCSPISGHKSVSWYQQVLGQGPQFIFQYYEKEERGRGNFPDRFSARQFPNYSSELNVNALLLGDSALYLCASSLQGRNEQFFGPGTRLTVL.